This T cell receptor (beta chain) was documented in a study of pediatric ulcerative colitis. Colonoscopy and blood draw happened at the same time. Some clones are missing from TCRdb's copy, which holds only in-frame ones; the method was immunoSEQ multiplex PCR. The sample carries 30,000 to 45,000 clones, approximately 82% recorded once. This CDR3 is built from 15 residues. V was trimmed by 1 base and J by 0 bases, leaving 10 bases between them. Germline-derived CDR1 and CDR2 are GTSNPN and SVGIG (reference sequence). The clonotype originates from a girl aged 5-17 years with moderate ulcerative colitis. The specimen sequenced was blood. The V and J genes are TRBV30 and TRBJ1-3; weak D call: TRBD1 (5 bases). The CDR3: CAWSEGWISGNTIYF. CDR3 DNA: TGTGCCTGGAGTGAGGGGTGGATCTCTGGAAACACCATATATTTT.